These 22 T cell receptor beta chains share one sample of origin, sequenced in a study of blood T cell repertoires in COVID-19. The data were produced by immunoSEQ multiplex PCR, yet TCRdb's version contains in-frame clones alone and is incomplete. This sample has roughly 250,000 clones, with around 90% found just once. The sample consisted of peripheral blood. Receptors originate from a man in his 60s who had recovered from COVID-19.

This chain connects TRBV7-8 to TRBJ2-7; 7 bases are a match to TRBD1. Per germline, CDR1 SGHVS and CDR2 FQNEAQ. Trimming took 5 bases from V and 6 from J; bases not matched to a gene: 16. The CDR3 has 16 residues. CDR3: CASSHAQGEPLAEQYF. The DNA of the CDR3 is TGTGCCAGCAGCCACGCCCAGGGGGAACCCTTGGCCGAGCAGTACTTC.

The J gene is TRBJ2-3, the V gene TRBV2; a possible D gene is TRBD1 (6 bases). Deletions cut 4 bases from V and 6 bases from J, with 11 bases between. Germline CDR1 SNHLY, CDR2 FYNNEI. This CDR3 region has 13 residues. Here the CDR3 reads CASSAYREDTQYF. DNA for the CDR3: TGTGCCAGCAGTGCCTACAGGGAGGATACGCAGTATTTT.

The chain couples TRBV7-2 to TRBJ1-1, with 7 bases lining up with TRBD1. The CDR3 length is 13 residues. In germline, CDR1 is SGHTA, CDR2 FQGNSA. J was trimmed by 2 bases and V by 4 bases; bases with no gene match: 1. CDR3 loop: CASSYRGNTEAFF. For the CDR3, the DNA is TGTGCCAGCAGCTACAGGGGTAACACTGAAGCTTTCTTT.

This clone was picked up a small number of times. The rearrangement uses TRBV19 and TRBJ1-5; the D gene is possibly TRBD1 (6 bases). The V gene's germline CDR1 is LNHDA and CDR2 SQIVND (reference sequence). The CDR3 contains 18 residues. Trimming took off 2 bases at V and 1 base at J, with 18 bases between the two ends. The CDR3 region is CASSITGLRGRSNQPQHF. The CDR3 nucleotides are TGTGCCAGTAGTATAACAGGGCTCCGGGGAAGGAGCAATCAGCCCCAGCATTTT.

This clone was detected once. The CDR3 DNA is TGTGCCAGCAGCCGACAGGGTGGGTCGGTCGAGCAGTACGTC. Translated: CASSRQGGSVEQYV. The genes are TRBV7-8 and TRBJ2-7; 7 bases line up with TRBD1. Germline V lookup: CDR1 SGHVS, CDR2 FQNEAQ. Unmatched junction bases numbered 10, after V lost 5 bases and J lost 6 bases. The CDR3 is 14 residues long.

The V and J genes are TRBV5-1 and TRBJ2-3; D is unclear. The CDR3 is 18 residues long. V dropped 4 bases and J dropped 6 bases, with 27 bases sitting between them. Germline V gene sequence: CDR1 SGHRS, CDR2 YFSETQ. The CDR3 sequence: CASSPRPSGAQYSDTQYF. DNA for the CDR3: TGCGCCAGCAGCCCCCGTCCGAGTGGTGCACAGTACTCCGATACGCAGTATTTT.

This sequence joins TRBV19 and TRBJ1-3; D is uncertain. This CDR3 spans 16 amino acids. V was pared by 7 bases and J by 2 bases, with 18 bases between. Germline CDR1 reads LNHDA; CDR2 reads SQIVND (reference sequence). As DNA, the CDR3 is TGTGCCAGTATCCCTGGAGGTAGGGCGACTGGAAACACCATATATTTT. It is translated as CASIPGGRATGNTIYF.

The gene calls are TRBV27 and TRBJ1-5; 7 bases match TRBD1. CDR1 MNHEY and CDR2 SMNVEV come from the germline V gene (reference sequence). V lost 9 bases and J lost 5; bases outside the gene matches: 13. The CDR3 is 15 amino acids. CDR3 coding DNA: TGTGCCAGGCGGACAGGTGGGATATGGGATCAGCCCCAGCATTTT. Translated, it gives CARRTGGIWDQPQHF.

The chain carries TRBV25-1 and TRBJ1-2; TRBD1 matches 7 bases. The CDR3 is made up of 15 amino acids. With V trimmed by 1 base and J by 7 bases, 9 bases remained unmatched. CDR1 MGHDK and CDR2 SYGVNS come from the germline V gene. DNA for the CDR3: TGTGCCAGCAGTGAATCGAACAGGGGATACGGTGGCTACACCTTC. Translation: CASSESNRGYGGYTF.

The V and J genes are TRBV3-1 (or the pseudogene TRBV3-2) and TRBJ2-5; possibly TRBD2 for D (6 bases). Germline assignment: CDR1 LGHDT and CDR2 YNNKEL (reference sequence). CDR3 length: 12 amino acids. V was trimmed by 3 bases and J by 13 bases, leaving 15 bases between them. The DNA of the CDR3 is TGTGCCAGCAGCCACCAGGTAGGACTACTGTACTTC. Encoded protein: CASSHQVGLLYF.

The rearrangement joins TRBV18 to TRBJ2-2, with a tentative D call TRBD2 (6 bases). Between the trimmed V and J ends, which lost 1 base and 4 bases, there was a span of 10 bases. CDR1 is KGHSH and CDR2 is LQKENI in the germline V gene. This CDR3 contains 15 residues. The CDR3 region is CASSPRDSSTGELFF. Written as DNA, the CDR3 is TGTGCCAGCTCACCACGGGACTCGTCCACCGGGGAGCTGTTTTTT.

This chain uses TRBV10-3 with TRBJ1-5; D gene uncertain. CDR1 and CDR2 from the germline V gene are ENHRY and SYGVKD. This CDR3 has 13 amino acids. The ends were cut back, 7 bases at V and 6 bases at J, with 13 bases in the middle. In DNA form, the CDR3 reads TGTGCCATCACCCCCCGGGAGGGTCAGCCCCAGCATTTT. Translated: CAITPREGQPQHF.

As concerns this clone: The same CDR3 arises from other DNA sequences in this sample as well. J is TRBJ2-3 and V is TRBV5-1; 12 nucleotides match TRBD2. The CDR3 sequence is 15 residues long. J was trimmed by 1 base and V by 4 bases; bases with no gene match: 1. Looked up from germline, CDR1 is SGHRS and CDR2 is YFSETQ. The DNA of the CDR3 is TGCGCCAGCAGCAGGACTAGCGGGGGCACAGATACGCAGTATTTT. Encoded protein: CASSRTSGGTDTQYF. Full variable domain (remainder filled in from reference TRBV5-1 and TRBJ2-3): KAGVTQTPRYLIKTRGQQVTLSCSPISGHRSVSWYQQTPGQGLQFLFEYFSETQRNKGNFPGRFSGRQFSNSRSEMNVSTLELGDSALYLCASSRTSGGTDTQYFGPGTRLTVL.

V usage is TRBV24-1 and J usage is TRBJ2-4; perhaps TRBD1 as D (7 bases). Germline CDR1 reads KGHDR; CDR2 reads SFDVKD. CDR3 length: 15 residues. V shed 4 bases and J shed 6 bases, with 15 bases lying between them. The CDR3 nucleotides read TGTGCCACCAGTGACCACAGGGGACTCGGAAACATTCAGTACTTC. It translates to CATSDHRGLGNIQYF.

The CDR3, as DNA: TGTGCCAGCTCACCGTCGGGGTCCTACGAGCAGTACGTC. It yields the protein CASSPSGSYEQYV. J is TRBJ2-7 and V is TRBV18; D is perhaps TRBD2 (5 bases). Per germline, CDR1 KGHSH and CDR2 LQKENI. The CDR3 is made up of 13 amino acids. V lost 3 bases and J 1 base, leaving 7 bases between the germline ends.

The chain joins TRBV28 to TRBJ2-3; D is perhaps TRBD1 (6 bases). The CDR3 loop spans 15 amino acids. Trimming removed 6 bases at V and 2 bases at J, with 15 bases between. Germline CDR1 and CDR2: MDHEN and SYDVKM. The DNA for the CDR3 is TGTGCCAGCAGAAACTCAGGGGTACTCACAGATACGCAGTATTTT. It encodes CASRNSGVLTDTQYF.

V is TRBV6-5 and J is TRBJ2-7; 7 positions match TRBD1. The trim removed 6 bases at V and 7 bases at J, leaving 15 bases unmatched. The CDR3 consists of 15 residues. Germline CDR1 is MNHEY and CDR2 is SVGAGI. This CDR3 is CASRSTGDLLGEQYF. The CDR3 nucleotides read TGTGCCAGCAGGTCTACAGGGGATCTACTGGGGGAGCAGTACTTC.

Details on this clone: Other DNA sequences in this sample translate to the same CDR3. The rearrangement links TRBV9 to TRBJ1-2; maybe TRBD1 (5 bases). The CDR3 loop spans 13 amino acids. Germline loops: CDR1 SGDLS, CDR2 YYNGEE. V was clipped by 2 bases and J by 8 bases, with 13 bases between them. The chain's CDR3 is CASSVGQGWGYTF. In DNA, the CDR3 is TGTGCCAGCAGCGTTGGGCAGGGCTGGGGCTACACCTTC.

The chain joins TRBV9 to TRBJ1-2; 7 bases match TRBD1. Germline V CDR1 and CDR2: SGDLS, YYNGEE. Trimming removed 3 bases from V and 6 bases from J; junction bases left unmatched: 2. The CDR3 consists of 12 residues. The CDR3 DNA follows: TGTGCCAGCAGCGGGACAGGCGATGGCTACACCTTC. It encodes CASSGTGDGYTF.

The chain is built from TRBV19 and TRBJ1-3; D uncertain. This CDR3 is built from 16 residues. CDR1 LNHDA and CDR2 SQIVND come from the germline V gene (reference sequence). V lost 4 bases to trimming and J lost 0 bases, with 13 bases between them. This CDR3 reads CASSNEANLSGNTIYF. The CDR3 nucleotides are TGTGCCAGTAGTAACGAGGCAAACCTCTCTGGAAACACCATATATTTT.

The chain joins TRBV14 to TRBJ2-7, with D uncertain. Germline V gene data show CDR1 as SGHDN and CDR2 as FVKESK. CDR3 length equals 11 residues. V lost 6 bases and J lost 5, with 8 bases in between. In DNA, the CDR3 is TGTGCCAGCAGTCTTGGAGACGAGCAGTACTTC. Its translation is CASSLGDEQYF. The full variable domain, in which reference TRBV14 and TRBJ2-7 provide the parts outside the CDR3, is EAGVTQFPSHSVIEKGQTVTLRCDPISGHDNLYWYRRVMGKEIKFLLHFVKESKQDESGMPNNRFLAERTGGTYSTLKVQPAELEDSGVYFCASSLGDEQYFGPGTRLTVT.

This clone was seen at least ten times. The chain carries TRBV6-5 and TRBJ2-6; D is unresolved. The CDR3 is 15 residues long. Germline V gene lookup returns CDR1 MNHEY and CDR2 SVGAGI. V gave up 8 bases and J gave up 4 bases, with 15 bases separating them. The CDR3 is CASLEAAVGANVLTF. In DNA, the CDR3 is TGTGCCAGCCTAGAGGCCGCCGTCGGGGCCAACGTCCTGACTTTC.